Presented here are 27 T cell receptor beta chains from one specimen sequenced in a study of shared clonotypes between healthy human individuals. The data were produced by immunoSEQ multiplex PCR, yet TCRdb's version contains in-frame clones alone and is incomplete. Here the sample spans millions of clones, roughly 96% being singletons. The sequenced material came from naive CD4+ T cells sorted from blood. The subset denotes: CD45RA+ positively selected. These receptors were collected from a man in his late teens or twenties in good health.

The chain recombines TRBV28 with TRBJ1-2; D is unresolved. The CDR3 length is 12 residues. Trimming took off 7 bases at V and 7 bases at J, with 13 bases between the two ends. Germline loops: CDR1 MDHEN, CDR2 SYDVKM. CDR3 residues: CASTVGSGGYTF. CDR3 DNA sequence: TGTGCCAGCACCGTCGGTTCAGGTGGCTACACCTTC.

The CDR3 loop is CASSRGQGGETQYF. CDR3 in DNA: TGCGCCAGCAGCCGCGGACAGGGAGGCGAGACCCAGTACTTC. V is TRBV4-1 and J is TRBJ2-5, with TRBD1 matching 8 bases. V dropped 4 bases and J dropped 5; count of bases not matched to a gene: 6. Germline CDR1 reads MGHRA; CDR2 reads YSYEKL. The CDR3 is 14 residues long.

CDR3 DNA: TGTGCCAGCAGTCTGGTGGAGGGGGGAGGCTACACCTTC. Translating gives CASSLVEGGGYTF. V usage is TRBV6-5 and J usage is TRBJ1-2; maybe TRBD1 (6 bases). CDR1 and CDR2 (germline): MNHEY, SVGAGI. CDR3 length equals 13 residues. Trimming shortened V by 5 bases and J by 8 bases, and 15 bases separated the two germline ends.

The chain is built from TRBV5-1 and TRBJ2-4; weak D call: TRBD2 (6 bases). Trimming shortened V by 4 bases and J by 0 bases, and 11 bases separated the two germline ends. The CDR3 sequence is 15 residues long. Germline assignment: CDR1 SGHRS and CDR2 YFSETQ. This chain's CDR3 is CASSLGGQAKNIQYF. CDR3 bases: TGCGCCAGCAGCCTGGGGGGTCAAGCCAAAAACATTCAGTACTTC.

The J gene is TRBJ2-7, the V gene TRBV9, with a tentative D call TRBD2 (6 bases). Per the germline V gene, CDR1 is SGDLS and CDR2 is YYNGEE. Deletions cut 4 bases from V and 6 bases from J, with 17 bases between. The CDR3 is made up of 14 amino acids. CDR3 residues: CASSLGGVKGEQYF. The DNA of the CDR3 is TGTGCCAGCAGCCTGGGGGGTGTTAAGGGCGAGCAGTACTTC.

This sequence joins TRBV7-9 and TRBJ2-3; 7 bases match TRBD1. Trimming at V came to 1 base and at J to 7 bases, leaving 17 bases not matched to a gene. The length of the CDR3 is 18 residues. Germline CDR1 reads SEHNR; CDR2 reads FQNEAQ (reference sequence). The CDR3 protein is CASSLGGGGRQGVNTQYF. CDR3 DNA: TGTGCCAGCAGCTTAGGTGGGGGTGGCAGACAGGGAGTAAATACGCAGTATTTT.

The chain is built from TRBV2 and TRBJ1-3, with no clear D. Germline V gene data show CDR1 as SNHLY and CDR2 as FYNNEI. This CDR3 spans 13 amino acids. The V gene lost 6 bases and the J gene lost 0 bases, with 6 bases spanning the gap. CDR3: CASRVGSGNTIYF. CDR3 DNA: TGTGCCAGCAGAGTTGGCTCTGGAAACACCATATATTTT.

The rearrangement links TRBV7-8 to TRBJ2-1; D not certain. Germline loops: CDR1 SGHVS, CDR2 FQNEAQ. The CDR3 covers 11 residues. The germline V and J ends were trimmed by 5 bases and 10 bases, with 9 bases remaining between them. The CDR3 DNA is TGTGCCAGCAGCCCGAGAGGAGAGCAGTTCTTC. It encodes CASSPRGEQFF.

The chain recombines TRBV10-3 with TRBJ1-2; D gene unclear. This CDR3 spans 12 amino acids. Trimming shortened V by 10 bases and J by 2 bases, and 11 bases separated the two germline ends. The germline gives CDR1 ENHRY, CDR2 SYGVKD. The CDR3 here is CATTEQNYGYTF. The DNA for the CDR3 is TGTGCCACCACGGAGCAGAACTATGGCTACACCTTC.

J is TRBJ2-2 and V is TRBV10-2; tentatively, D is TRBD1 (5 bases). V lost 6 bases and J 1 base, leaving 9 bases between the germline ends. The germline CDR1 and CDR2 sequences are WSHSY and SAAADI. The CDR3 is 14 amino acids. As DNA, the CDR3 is TGCGCCAGCAGAGACGGACAGAACACCGGGGAGCTGTTTTTT. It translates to CASRDGQNTGELFF.

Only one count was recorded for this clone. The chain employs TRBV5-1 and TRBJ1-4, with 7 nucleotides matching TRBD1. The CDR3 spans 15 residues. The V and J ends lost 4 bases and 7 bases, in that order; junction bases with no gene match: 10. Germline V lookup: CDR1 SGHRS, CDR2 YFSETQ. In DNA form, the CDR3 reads TGCGCCAGCAGCACTACGGGACAGAATGTTGAAAAACTGTTTTTT. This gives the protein CASSTTGQNVEKLFF.

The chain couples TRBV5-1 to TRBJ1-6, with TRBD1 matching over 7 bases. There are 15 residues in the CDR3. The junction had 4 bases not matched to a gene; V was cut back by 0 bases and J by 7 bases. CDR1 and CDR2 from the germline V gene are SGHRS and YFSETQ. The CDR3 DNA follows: TGCGCCAGCAGCTTGGGACCCAGGGGGAATTCACCCCTCCACTTT. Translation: CASSLGPRGNSPLHF.

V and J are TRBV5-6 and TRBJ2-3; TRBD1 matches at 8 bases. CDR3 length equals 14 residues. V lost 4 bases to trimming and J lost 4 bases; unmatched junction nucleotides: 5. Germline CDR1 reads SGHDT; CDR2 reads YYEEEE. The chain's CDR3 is CASSRTGGADTQYF. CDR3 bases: TGTGCCAGCAGCCGCACAGGGGGTGCAGATACGCAGTATTTT.

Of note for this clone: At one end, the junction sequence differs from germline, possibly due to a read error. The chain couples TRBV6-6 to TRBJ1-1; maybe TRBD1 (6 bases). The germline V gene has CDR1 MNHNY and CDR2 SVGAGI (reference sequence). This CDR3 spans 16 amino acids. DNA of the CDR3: TGTGCCGGCAGTTACCGACCCCCGAAGGGGGACACTGAAGCTTTCTTT. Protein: CAGSYRPPKGDTEAFF.

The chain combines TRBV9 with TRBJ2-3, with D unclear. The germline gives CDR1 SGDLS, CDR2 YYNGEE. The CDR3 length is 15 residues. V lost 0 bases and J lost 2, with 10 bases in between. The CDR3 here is CASSVVGLNTDTQYF. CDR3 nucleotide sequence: TGTGCCAGCAGCGTAGTAGGATTAAACACAGATACGCAGTATTTT.

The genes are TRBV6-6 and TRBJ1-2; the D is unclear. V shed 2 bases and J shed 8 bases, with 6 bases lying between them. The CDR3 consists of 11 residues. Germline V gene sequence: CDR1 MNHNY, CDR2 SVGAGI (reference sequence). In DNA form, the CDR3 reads TGTGCCAGCAGTTACCCCATGGGCTACACCTTC. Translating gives CASSYPMGYTF.

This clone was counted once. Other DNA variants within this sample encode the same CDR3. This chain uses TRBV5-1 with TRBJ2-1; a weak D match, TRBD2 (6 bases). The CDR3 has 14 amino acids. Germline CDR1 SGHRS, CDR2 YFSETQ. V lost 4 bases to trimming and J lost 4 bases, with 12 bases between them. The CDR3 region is CASSIRDSYNEQFF. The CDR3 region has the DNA TGCGCCAGCAGCATACGGGACTCTTACAATGAGCAGTTCTTC. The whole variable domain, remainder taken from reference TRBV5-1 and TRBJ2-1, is KAGVTQTPRYLIKTRGQQVTLSCSPISGHRSVSWYQQTPGQGLQFLFEYFSETQRNKGNFPGRFSGRQFSNSRSEMNVSTLELGDSALYLCASSIRDSYNEQFFGPGTRLTVL.

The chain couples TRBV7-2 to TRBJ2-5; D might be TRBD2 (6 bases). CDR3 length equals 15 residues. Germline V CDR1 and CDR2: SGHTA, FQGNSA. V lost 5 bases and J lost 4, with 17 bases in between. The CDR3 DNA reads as TGTGCCAGCAGCAGCCCATTGGGGGGAGGAGAGACCCAGTACTTC. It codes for CASSSPLGGGETQYF.

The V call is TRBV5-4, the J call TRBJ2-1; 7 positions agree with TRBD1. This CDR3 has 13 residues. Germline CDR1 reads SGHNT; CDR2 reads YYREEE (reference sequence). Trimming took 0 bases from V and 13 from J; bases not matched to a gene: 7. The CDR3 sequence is CASSLEGGGRQFF. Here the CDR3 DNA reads TGTGCCAGCAGCTTGGAAGGGGGCGGGCGACAGTTCTTC. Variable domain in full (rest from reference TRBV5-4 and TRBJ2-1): ETGVTQSPTHLIKTRGQQVTLRCSSQSGHNTVSWYQQALGQGPQFIFQYYREEENGRGNFPPRFSGLQFPNYSSELNVNALELDDSALYLCASSLEGGGRQFFGPGTRLTVL.

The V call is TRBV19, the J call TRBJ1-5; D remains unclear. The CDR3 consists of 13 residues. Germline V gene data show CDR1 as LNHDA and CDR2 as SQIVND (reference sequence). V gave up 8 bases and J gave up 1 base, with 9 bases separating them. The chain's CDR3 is CASREYSNQPQHF. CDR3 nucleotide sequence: TGTGCCAGTCGAGAGTACAGCAATCAGCCCCAGCATTTT.

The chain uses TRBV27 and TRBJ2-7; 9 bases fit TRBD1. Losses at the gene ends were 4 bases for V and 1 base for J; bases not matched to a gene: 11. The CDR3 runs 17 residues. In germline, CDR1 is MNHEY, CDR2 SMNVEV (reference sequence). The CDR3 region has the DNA TGTGCCAGCAGTTCCAGTCGGACAGGGGCCCCGTCCTACGAGCAGTACTTC. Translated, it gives CASSSSRTGAPSYEQYF.

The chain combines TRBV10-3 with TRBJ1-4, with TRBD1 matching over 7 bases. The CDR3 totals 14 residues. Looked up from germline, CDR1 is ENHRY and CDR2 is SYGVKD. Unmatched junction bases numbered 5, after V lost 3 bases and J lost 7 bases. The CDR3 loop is CAISDNRGREKLFF. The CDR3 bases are TGTGCCATCAGTGATAATAGGGGGCGTGAAAAACTGTTTTTT.

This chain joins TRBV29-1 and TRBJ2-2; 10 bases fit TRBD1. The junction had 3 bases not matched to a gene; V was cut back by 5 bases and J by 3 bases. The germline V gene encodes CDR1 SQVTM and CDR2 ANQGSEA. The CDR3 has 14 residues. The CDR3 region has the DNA TGCAGCGTTACCGGGACAGGGGACACCGGGGAGCTGTTTTTT. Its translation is CSVTGTGDTGELFF.

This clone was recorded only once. The CDR3 loop reads CASSFPRFGGAGVGPEQFF. The CDR3 region has the DNA TGTGCCAGCAGTTTCCCCCGGTTTGGGGGCGCGGGCGTCGGTCCTGAGCAGTTCTTC. The rearrangement joins TRBV28 to TRBJ2-1, with a possible D match to TRBD1 (6 bases). V shed 3 bases and J shed 9 bases, with 30 bases lying between them. CDR3 length: 19 amino acids. Germline V CDR1 and CDR2: MDHEN, SYDVKM.

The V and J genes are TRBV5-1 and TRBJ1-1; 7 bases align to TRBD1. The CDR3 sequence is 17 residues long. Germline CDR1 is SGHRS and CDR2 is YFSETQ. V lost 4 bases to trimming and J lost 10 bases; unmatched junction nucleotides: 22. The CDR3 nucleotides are TGCGCCAGCAGCCTAATAGGTACACAGGGGAGTCCCACCGGAGCTTTCTTT. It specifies CASSLIGTQGSPTGAFF.

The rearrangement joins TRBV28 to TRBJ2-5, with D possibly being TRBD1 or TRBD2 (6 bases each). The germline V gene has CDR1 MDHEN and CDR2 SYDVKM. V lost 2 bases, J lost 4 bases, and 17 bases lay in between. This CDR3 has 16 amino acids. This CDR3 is CASSLRSTGGGETQYF. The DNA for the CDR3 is TGTGCCAGCAGTTTAAGGTCAACCGGAGGGGGAGAGACCCAGTACTTC. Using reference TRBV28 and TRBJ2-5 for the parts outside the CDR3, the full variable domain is DVKVTQSSRYLVKRTGEKVFLECVQDMDHENMFWYRQDPGLGLRLIYFSYDVKMKEKGDIPEGYSVSREKKERFSLILESASTNQTSMYLCASSLRSTGGGETQYFGPGTRLLVL.

The CDR3 reads CASSPGQGGEQYF. The CDR3 DNA reads as TGTGCCAGCAGCCCGGGACAGGGGGGCGAGCAGTACTTC. J is TRBJ2-7 and V is TRBV6-5; 11 bases are a match to TRBD1. Germline assignment: CDR1 MNHEY and CDR2 SVGAGI. CDR3 length: 13 residues. V shed 6 bases, J shed 6 bases, and the junction held 4 bases outside the gene matches.